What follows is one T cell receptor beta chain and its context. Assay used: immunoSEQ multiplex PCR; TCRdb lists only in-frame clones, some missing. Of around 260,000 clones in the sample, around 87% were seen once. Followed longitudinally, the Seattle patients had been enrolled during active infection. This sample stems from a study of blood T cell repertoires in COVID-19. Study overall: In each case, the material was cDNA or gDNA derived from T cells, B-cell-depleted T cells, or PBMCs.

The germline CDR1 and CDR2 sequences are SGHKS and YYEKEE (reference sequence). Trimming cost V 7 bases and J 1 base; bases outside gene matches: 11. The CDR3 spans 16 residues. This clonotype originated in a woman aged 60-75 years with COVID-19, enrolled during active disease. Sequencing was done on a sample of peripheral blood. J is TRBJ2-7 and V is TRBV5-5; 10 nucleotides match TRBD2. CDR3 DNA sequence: TGTGCCAGCGAACCTTACGGGACTAGCGAATCCTACGAGCAGTACTTC. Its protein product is CASEPYGTSESYEQYF.